Reported below is one T cell receptor beta chain. The antigen remains unidentified. The data are from a study of T-cell reconstitution after alpha-beta-depleted transplantation in children. Germline V CDR1 and CDR2: MNHEY, SMNVEV (reference sequence). Trimming removed 5 bases at V and 5 bases at J, with 19 bases between. There are 17 residues in the CDR3. Unique molecular identifiers featured in how the TCRbeta library was prepared. TCRdb passed the PCR reads through MiXCR, listing each CDR3 protein once. The table shows some 200,000 distinct CDR3 sequences, with roughly 9.1% occurring only once. Study findings and constraints: Several hundred rapidly expanded clones from non-depleted graft cells reportedly supplied alpha-beta T cells about two months post-transplant. Among T cells one year after transplant, newly produced cells accounted for most counts and diversity. TCRbeta diversity was high at day 60 in some patients (a result of surviving recipient T cells and thymic progenitors).

Here the sequenced sample was PBMCs, mostly from graft donor cells, taken 360 days after TCRalphabeta/CD19-depleted stem cell transplant. The sequence derives from a male patient under 10 years old who had a stem cell transplant for acute myeloid leukemia, so the T cells may come from the graft donor. The V and J genes are TRBV27 and TRBJ2-6; a weak D match, TRBD1 (6 bases). CDR3 region: CASSPRTALHWANVLTF. The CDR3 DNA follows: TGTGCCAGCAGTCCCAGGACAGCCTTGCACTGGGCCAACGTCCTGACTTTC.